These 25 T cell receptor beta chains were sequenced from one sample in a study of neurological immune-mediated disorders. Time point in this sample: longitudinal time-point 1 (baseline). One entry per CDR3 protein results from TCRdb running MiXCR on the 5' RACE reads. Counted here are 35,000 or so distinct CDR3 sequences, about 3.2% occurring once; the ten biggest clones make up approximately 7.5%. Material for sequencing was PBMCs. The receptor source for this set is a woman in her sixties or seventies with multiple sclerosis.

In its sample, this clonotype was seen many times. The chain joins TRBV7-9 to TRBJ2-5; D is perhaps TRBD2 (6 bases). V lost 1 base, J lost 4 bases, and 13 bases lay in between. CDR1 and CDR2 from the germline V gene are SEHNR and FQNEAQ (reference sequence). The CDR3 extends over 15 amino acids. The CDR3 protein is CASSLGTRAGETQYF. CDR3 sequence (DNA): TGTGCCAGCAGCTTAGGCACCAGAGCGGGAGAGACCCAGTACTTC. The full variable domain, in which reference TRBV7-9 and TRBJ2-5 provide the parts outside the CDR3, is DTGVSQNPRHKITKRGQNVTFRCDPISEHNRLYWYRQTLGQGPEFLTYFQNEAQLEKSRLLSDRFSAERPKGSFSTLEIQRTEQGDSAMYLCASSLGTRAGETQYFGPGTRLLVL.

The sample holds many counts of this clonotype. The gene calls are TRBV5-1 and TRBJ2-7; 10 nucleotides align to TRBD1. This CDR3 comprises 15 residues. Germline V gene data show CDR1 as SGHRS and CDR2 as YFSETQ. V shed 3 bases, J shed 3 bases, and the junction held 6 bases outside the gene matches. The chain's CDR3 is CASSSTDRGLYEQYF. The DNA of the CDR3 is TGCGCCAGCAGCTCGACAGACAGGGGGCTCTACGAGCAGTACTTC.

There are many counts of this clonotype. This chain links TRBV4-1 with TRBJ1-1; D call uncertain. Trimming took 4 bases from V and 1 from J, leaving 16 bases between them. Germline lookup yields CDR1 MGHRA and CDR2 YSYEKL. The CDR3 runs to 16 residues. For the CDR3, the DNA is TGCGCCAGCAGCCTCCACCCGGGCCAGCCGAACACTGAAGCTTTCTTT. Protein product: CASSLHPGQPNTEAFF.

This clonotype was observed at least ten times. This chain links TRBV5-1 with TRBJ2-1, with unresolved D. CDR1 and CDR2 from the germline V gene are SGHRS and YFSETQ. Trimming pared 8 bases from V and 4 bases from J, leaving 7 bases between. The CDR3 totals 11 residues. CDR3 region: CASRQYNEQFF. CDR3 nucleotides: TGCGCCAGTCGCCAGTACAATGAGCAGTTCTTC.

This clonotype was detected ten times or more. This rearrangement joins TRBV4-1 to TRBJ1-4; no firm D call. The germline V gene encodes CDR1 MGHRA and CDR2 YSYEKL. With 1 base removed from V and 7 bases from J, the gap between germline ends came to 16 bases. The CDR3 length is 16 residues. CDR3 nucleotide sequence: TGCGCCAGCAGCCAAGGATGGGAAAGGCTCGGTGAAAAACTGTTTTTT. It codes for CASSQGWERLGEKLFF.

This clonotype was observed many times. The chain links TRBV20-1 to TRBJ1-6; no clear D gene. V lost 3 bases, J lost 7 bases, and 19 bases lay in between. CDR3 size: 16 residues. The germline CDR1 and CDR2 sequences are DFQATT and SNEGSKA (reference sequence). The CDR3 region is CSASLEGFSANSPLHF. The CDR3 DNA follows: TGCAGTGCTAGTTTGGAAGGTTTTAGTGCGAATTCACCCCTCCACTTT.

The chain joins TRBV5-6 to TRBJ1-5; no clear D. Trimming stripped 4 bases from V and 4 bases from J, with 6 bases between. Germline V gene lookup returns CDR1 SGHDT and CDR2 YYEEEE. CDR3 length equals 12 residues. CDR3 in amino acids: CASSMYNQPQHF. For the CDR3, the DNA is TGTGCCAGCAGCATGTATAATCAGCCCCAGCATTTT.

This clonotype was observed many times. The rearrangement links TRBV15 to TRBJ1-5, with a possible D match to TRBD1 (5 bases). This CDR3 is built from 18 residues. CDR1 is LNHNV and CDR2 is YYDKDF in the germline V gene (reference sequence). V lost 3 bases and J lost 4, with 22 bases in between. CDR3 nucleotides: TGTGCCACCAGCAGGGGTGGCCAGCCGGGGGGACTAAATCAGCCCCAGCATTTT. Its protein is CATSRGGQPGGLNQPQHF.

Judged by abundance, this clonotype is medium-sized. CDR3 sequence reads: CASSRIGTSGRDEQFF. The DNA for the CDR3 is TGTGCCAGCAGCCGGATAGGGACTAGCGGGCGAGATGAGCAGTTCTTC. The rearrangement uses TRBV7-2 and TRBJ2-1; 12 bases match TRBD2. Germline lookup yields CDR1 SGHTA and CDR2 FQGNSA. The CDR3 covers 16 residues. The V gene end was trimmed by 5 bases and the J gene end by 8 bases; junction bases not matched to a gene: 10.

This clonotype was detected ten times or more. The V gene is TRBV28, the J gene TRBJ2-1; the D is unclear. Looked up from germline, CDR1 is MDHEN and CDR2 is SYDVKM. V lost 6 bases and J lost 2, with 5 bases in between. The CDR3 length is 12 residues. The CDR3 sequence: CASRQTYNEQFF. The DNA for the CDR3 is TGTGCCAGCAGGCAAACCTACAATGAGCAGTTCTTC.

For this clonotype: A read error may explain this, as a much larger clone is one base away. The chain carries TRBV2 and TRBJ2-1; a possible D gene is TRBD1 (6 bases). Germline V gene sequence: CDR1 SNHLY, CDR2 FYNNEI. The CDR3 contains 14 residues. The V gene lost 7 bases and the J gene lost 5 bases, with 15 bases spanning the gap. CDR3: CASKEGGSDNEQFF. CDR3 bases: TGTGCCAGCAAGGAAGGGGGTTCAGACAATGAGCAGTTCTTC.

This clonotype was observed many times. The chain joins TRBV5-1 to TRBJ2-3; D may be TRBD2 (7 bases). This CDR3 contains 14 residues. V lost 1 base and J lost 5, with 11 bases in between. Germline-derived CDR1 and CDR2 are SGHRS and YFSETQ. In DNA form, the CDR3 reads TGCGCCAGCAGCTTGAGGGGGGGCAAAGATACGCAGTATTTT. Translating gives CASSLRGGKDTQYF.

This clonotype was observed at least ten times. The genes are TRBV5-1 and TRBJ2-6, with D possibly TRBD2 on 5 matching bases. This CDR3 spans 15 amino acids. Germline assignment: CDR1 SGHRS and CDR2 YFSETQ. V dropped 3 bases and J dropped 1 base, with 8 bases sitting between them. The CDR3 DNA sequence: TGCGCCAGCAGCTCACGGGAATCTGGGGCCAACGTCCTGACTTTC. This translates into CASSSRESGANVLTF.

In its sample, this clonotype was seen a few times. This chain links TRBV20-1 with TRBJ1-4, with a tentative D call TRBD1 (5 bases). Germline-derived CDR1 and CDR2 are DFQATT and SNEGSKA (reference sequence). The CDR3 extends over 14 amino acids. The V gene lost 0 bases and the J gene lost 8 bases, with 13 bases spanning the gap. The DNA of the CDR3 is TGCAGTGCTAGAGATCAAATAGGGGAAGAAAAACTGTTTTTT. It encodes CSARDQIGEEKLFF.

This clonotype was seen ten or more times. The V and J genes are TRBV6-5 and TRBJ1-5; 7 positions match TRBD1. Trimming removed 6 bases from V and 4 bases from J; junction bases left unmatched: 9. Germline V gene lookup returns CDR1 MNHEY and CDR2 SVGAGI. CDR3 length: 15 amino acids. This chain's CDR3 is CASRAPGGPNQPQHF. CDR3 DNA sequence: TGTGCCAGCAGGGCTCCAGGGGGTCCAAATCAGCCCCAGCATTTT.

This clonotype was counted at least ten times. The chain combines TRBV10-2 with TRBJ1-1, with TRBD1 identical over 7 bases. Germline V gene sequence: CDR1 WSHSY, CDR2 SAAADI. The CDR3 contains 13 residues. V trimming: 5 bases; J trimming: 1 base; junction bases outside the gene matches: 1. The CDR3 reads CASSRQGNTEAFF. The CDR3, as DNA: TGCGCCAGCAGTCGACAGGGGAACACTGAAGCTTTCTTT.

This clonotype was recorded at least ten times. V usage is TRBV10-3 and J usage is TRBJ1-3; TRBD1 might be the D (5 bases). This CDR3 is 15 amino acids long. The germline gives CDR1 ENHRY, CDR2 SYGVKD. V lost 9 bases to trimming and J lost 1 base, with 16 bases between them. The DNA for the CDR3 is TGTGCCATGAGCTCTGCAGGGTGGTCTGGAAACACCATATATTTT. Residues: CAMSSAGWSGNTIYF.

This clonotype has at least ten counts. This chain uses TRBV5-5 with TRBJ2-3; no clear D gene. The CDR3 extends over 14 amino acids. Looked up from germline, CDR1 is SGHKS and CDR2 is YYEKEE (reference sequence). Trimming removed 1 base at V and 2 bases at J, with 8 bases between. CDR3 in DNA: TGTGCCAGCAGCTTGTCCGGGCTCACAGATACGCAGTATTTT. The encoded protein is CASSLSGLTDTQYF.

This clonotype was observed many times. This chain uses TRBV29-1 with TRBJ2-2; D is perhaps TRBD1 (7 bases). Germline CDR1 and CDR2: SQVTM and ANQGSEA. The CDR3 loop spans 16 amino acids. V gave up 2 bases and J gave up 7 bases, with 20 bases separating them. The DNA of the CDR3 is TGCAGCGTTGAACTACAAACAGGGGTTAGCGGCGGGGAGCTGTTTTTT. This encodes CSVELQTGVSGGELFF.

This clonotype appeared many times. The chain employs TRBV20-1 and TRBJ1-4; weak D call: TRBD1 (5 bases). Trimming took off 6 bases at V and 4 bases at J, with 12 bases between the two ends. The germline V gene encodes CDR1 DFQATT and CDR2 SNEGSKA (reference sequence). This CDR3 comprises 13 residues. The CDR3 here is CSAPTVFNEKLFF. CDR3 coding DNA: TGCAGTGCCCCGACAGTTTTTAATGAAAAACTGTTTTTT.

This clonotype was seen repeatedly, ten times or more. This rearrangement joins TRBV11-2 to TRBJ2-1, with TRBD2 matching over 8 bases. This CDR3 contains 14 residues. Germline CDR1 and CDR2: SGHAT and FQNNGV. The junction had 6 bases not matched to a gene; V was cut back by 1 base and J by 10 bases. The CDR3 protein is CASSLALAGLEQFF. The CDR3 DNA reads TGTGCCAGCAGCTTAGCCTTAGCGGGGCTGGAGCAGTTCTTC.

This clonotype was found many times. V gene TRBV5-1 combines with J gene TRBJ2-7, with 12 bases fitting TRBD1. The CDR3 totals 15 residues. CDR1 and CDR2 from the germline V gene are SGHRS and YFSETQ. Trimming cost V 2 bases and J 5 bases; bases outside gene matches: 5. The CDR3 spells CASSLSGTGGDEQYF. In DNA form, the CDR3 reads TGCGCCAGCAGCTTATCCGGGACAGGGGGCGACGAGCAGTACTTC.

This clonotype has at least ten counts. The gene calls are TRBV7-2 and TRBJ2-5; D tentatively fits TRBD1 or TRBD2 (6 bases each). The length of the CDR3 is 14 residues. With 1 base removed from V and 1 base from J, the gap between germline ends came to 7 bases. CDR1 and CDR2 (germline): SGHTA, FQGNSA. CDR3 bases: TGTGCCAGCAGCTTAGGGGGGGCCCAAGAGACCCAGTACTTC. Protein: CASSLGGAQETQYF. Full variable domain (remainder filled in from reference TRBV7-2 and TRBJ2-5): GAGVSQSPSNKVTEKGKDVELRCDPISGHTALYWYRQSLGQGLEFLIYFQGNSAPDKSGLPSDRFSAERTGGSVSTLTIQRTQQEDSAVYLCASSLGGAQETQYFGPGTRLLVL.

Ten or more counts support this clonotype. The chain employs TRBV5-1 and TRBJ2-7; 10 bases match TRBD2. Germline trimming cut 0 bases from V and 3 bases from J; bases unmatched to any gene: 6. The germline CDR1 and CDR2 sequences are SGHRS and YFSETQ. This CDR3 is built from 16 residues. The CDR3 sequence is CASSLEFSGGYYEQYF. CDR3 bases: TGCGCCAGCAGCTTGGAGTTTAGCGGGGGGTACTACGAGCAGTACTTC. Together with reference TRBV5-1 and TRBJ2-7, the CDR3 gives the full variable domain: KAGVTQTPRYLIKTRGQQVTLSCSPISGHRSVSWYQQTPGQGLQFLFEYFSETQRNKGNFPGRFSGRQFSNSRSEMNVSTLELGDSALYLCASSLEFSGGYYEQYFGPGTRLTVT.

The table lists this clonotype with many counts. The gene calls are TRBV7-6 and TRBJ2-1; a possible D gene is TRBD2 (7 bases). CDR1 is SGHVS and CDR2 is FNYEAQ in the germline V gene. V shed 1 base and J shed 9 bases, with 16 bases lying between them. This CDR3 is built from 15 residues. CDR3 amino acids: CASSLGGGGTSEQFF. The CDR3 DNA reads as TGTGCCAGCAGCTTAGGAGGGGGAGGGACGAGTGAGCAGTTCTTC.